Listed here are 13 T cell receptor beta chains from one sample, sequenced in a study of cytomegalovirus exposure and HLA in healthy donors. A multiplex PCR was run with 60 Vbeta primers and 13 Jbeta primers. Libraries were prepared by immunoSEQ multiplex PCR; TCRdb keeps only in-frame clonotypes and omits some of them. The sample lists about 200,000 clones; roughly 85% were seen once. The material sequenced was PBMCs. Receptors originate from a woman in her 50s in good health and CMV-seronegative.

The chain links TRBV6-1 to TRBJ2-1; 13 nucleotides agree with TRBD2. Losses at the gene ends were 2 bases for V and 7 bases for J; bases not matched to a gene: 8. CDR3 length: 17 amino acids. In germline, CDR1 is MNHNS, CDR2 SASEGT. This CDR3 reads CASSENPTSGRGNEQFF. In DNA form, the CDR3 reads TGTGCCAGCAGTGAAAACCCAACTAGCGGGAGGGGTAATGAGCAGTTCTTC.

V is TRBV5-1 and J is TRBJ2-1; the match to TRBD2 covers 10 bases. This CDR3 has 15 residues. Losses at the gene ends were 6 bases for V and 0 bases for J; bases not matched to a gene: 3. Germline V lookup: CDR1 SGHRS, CDR2 YFSETQ. The CDR3 is CASTASGSSYNEQFF. The CDR3 DNA is TGCGCCAGCACCGCTAGCGGGAGCTCCTACAATGAGCAGTTCTTC.

The V and J genes are TRBV7-8 and TRBJ1-5; D gene uncertain. This CDR3 has 16 amino acids. CDR1 and CDR2 from the germline V gene are SGHVS and FQNEAQ. Trimming took 4 bases from V and 2 from J, leaving 15 bases between them. Here the CDR3 DNA reads TGTGCCAGCAGCTACCCCGGAGGACTCCGCAATCAGCCCCAGCATTTT. This gives the protein CASSYPGGLRNQPQHF. Together with reference TRBV7-8 and TRBJ1-5, the CDR3 gives the full variable domain: GAGVSQSPRYKVAKRGQDVALRCDPISGHVSLFWYQQALGQGPEFLTYFQNEAQLDKSGLPSDRFFAERPEGSVSTLKIQRTQQEDSAVYLCASSYPGGLRNQPQHFGDGTRLSIL.

The chain uses TRBV10-2 and TRBJ2-7, with 8 bases fitting TRBD2. This CDR3 comprises 15 residues. V gave up 7 bases and J gave up 7 bases; unmatched junction bases: 15. CDR1 is WSHSY, CDR2 SAAADI, per germline. As DNA, the CDR3 is TGCGCCAGCACCTCGGTTAGCGGGGCCGAGGTGGAGCAGTACTTC. This gives the protein CASTSVSGAEVEQYF.

V usage is TRBV20-1 and J usage is TRBJ1-2; D perhaps matches TRBD1 (6 bases). V lost 0 bases and J lost 9, with 8 bases in between. Germline assignment: CDR1 DFQATT and CDR2 SNEGSKA (reference sequence). The CDR3 runs 11 residues. The CDR3 DNA sequence: TGCAGTGCTAGAGAGGACAGCCGCTACACCTTC. Its protein is CSAREDSRYTF.

This chain links TRBV5-1 with TRBJ2-1, with 7 bases aligning to TRBD2. Trimming took 1 base from V and 7 from J; bases not matched to a gene: 8. Germline V lookup: CDR1 SGHRS, CDR2 YFSETQ. This CDR3 is built from 15 residues. The CDR3 region has the DNA TGCGCCAGCAGCTTGTCCATAGCGGGCCTGAATGAGCAGTTCTTC. Translation gives CASSLSIAGLNEQFF.

The CDR3 DNA reads TGTGCCAGCAGCTTGTCAGGGGGCAATCAGCCCCAGCATTTT. Its protein is CASSLSGGNQPQHF. V and J are TRBV5-6 and TRBJ1-5, with a tentative D call TRBD1 (6 bases). CDR1 and CDR2 from the germline V gene are SGHDT and YYEEEE. The CDR3 is 14 residues long. Deletions cut 1 base from V and 2 bases from J, with 7 bases between.

The chain combines TRBV6-1 with TRBJ1-6; no reliable D call. CDR1 is MNHNS, CDR2 SASEGT, per germline. The V end lost 4 bases, the J end lost 0 bases, and 7 bases lay between the germline ends. The CDR3 has 15 amino acids. DNA for the CDR3: TGTGCCAGCAGTGGGGAGTTCTCCTATAATTCACCCCTCCACTTT. As protein: CASSGEFSYNSPLHF.

The V gene is TRBV28, the J gene TRBJ1-1; 7 bases line up with TRBD1. Trimming removed 2 bases from V and 8 bases from J; junction bases left unmatched: 5. This CDR3 is 13 amino acids long. CDR1 is MDHEN and CDR2 is SYDVKM in the germline V gene. CDR3 DNA sequence: TGTGCCAGCAGTTTAGAGGGGGCTAACGAAGCTTTCTTT. Amino acid sequence: CASSLEGANEAFF.

The chain joins TRBV5-1 to TRBJ1-4; D perhaps matches TRBD1 (5 bases). Trimming took off 4 bases at V and 4 bases at J, with 17 bases between the two ends. The germline gives CDR1 SGHRS, CDR2 YFSETQ. This CDR3 contains 16 residues. The CDR3 loop reads CASSRGGNALNEKLFF. CDR3 bases: TGCGCCAGCAGCCGGGGGGGTAACGCCCTTAATGAAAAACTGTTTTTT.

The V gene is TRBV18, the J gene TRBJ2-1; 12 nucleotides line up with TRBD2. The CDR3 totals 22 residues. Germline CDR1 KGHSH, CDR2 LQKENI. With V trimmed by 0 bases and J by 3 bases, 18 bases remained unmatched. CDR3 in amino acids: CASSPPQTSGRLELVFYNEQFF. The CDR3 nucleotides are TGTGCCAGCTCACCACCCCAAACTAGCGGGAGGTTGGAACTGGTTTTCTACAATGAGCAGTTCTTC. The full variable domain, its missing parts supplied by reference TRBV18 and TRBJ2-1, is NAGVMQNPRHLVRRRGQEARLRCSPMKGHSHVYWYRQLPEEGLKFMVYLQKENIIDESGMPKERFSAEFPKEGPSILRIQQVVRGDSAAYFCASSPPQTSGRLELVFYNEQFFGPGTRLTVL.

This chain joins TRBV25-1 and TRBJ1-5; D unresolved. CDR1 is MGHDK, CDR2 SYGVNS, per germline. The CDR3 runs to 14 residues. Trimming took off 3 bases at V and 3 bases at J, with 9 bases between the two ends. The CDR3 sequence is CASSDRRVNQPQHF. DNA of the CDR3: TGTGCCAGCAGTGATCGACGGGTCAATCAGCCCCAGCATTTT.

The genes are TRBV7-2 and TRBJ1-5; perhaps TRBD1 as D (5 bases). Germline assignment: CDR1 SGHTA and CDR2 FQGNSA. The ends were cut back, 1 base at V and 2 bases at J, with 6 bases in the middle. The CDR3 has 14 amino acids. Written as DNA, the CDR3 is TGTGCCAGCAGCTTAGAACAGGGCAATCAGCCCCAGCATTTT. Translating gives CASSLEQGNQPQHF.